This TCR beta chain derives from a study of cytomegalovirus exposure and HLA in healthy donors. About the study: An early release of data contained about 85 million unique TCRs, which came from HLA-typed donors. The study, taken as a whole, reports: Despite most TCR sequences being rare, some public TCRs occurred in many donors.

60 Vbeta and 13 Jbeta primers were used in PCR. Produced via immunoSEQ multiplex PCR; TCRdb's table is partial and in-frame only. There are approximately 170,000 clones in the sample; around 85% occur only once, and 1.3% lies in the top ten. In regard to this clone: What it binds is unknown.

Sequencing was performed on PBMCs. This receptor was identified in a man aged 50 to 59 in good health and CMV-seropositive.

DNA of the CDR3: TGTGCCTGGAGTTTTAGGGCTAGCGGGGTTTACGAGCAGTACTTC. This sequence encodes CAWSFRASGVYEQYF. The J gene is TRBJ2-7, the V gene TRBV30; 9 bases map to TRBD2. Unmatched junction bases numbered 9, after V lost 2 bases and J lost 4 bases. From germline, CDR1 is GTSNPN and CDR2 SVGIG (reference sequence). The CDR3 covers 15 residues.